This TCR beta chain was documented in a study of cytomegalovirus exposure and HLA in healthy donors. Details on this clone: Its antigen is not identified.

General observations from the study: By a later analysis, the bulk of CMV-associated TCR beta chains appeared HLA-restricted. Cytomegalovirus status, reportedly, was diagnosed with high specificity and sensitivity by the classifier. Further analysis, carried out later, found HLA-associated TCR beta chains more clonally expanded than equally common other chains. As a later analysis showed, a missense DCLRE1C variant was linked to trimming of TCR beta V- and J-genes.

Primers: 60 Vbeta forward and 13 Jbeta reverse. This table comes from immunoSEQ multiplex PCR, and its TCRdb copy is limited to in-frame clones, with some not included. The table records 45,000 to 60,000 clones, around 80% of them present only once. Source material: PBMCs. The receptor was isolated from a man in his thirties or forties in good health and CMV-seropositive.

CDR3 nucleotides: TGTGCCAGCAGCTTGATTCAGGGACTGGGAAACACCATATATTTT. It codes for CASSLIQGLGNTIYF. The gene calls are TRBV5-8 and TRBJ1-3; D is perhaps TRBD1 (5 bases). The ends were cut back, 1 base at V and 4 bases at J, with 12 bases in the middle. The V gene's germline CDR1 is SGHTS and CDR2 YDEGEE. The CDR3 runs to 15 residues.